This T cell receptor (beta chain) was profiled in a study of cytomegalovirus exposure and HLA in healthy donors. Study outcomes and limitations: As was reported, the classifier diagnosed cytomegalovirus status with high specificity and sensitivity.

Note on this clone: The antigen remains undetermined.

V shed 3 bases, J shed 3 bases, and the junction held 7 bases outside the gene matches. This CDR3 spans 16 amino acids. Germline-derived CDR1 and CDR2 are GTSNPN and SVGIG (reference sequence). Data came from immunoSEQ multiplex PCR; TCRdb stores just in-frame clones and leaves some out. The data show approximately 200,000 clones, over 80% seen once. The validation cohort, a group of around 120 subjects, included the donors and was separate from the roughly 620-subject first cohort. This chain joins TRBV30 and TRBJ2-2; TRBD2 aligns across 10 bases. The sequencing input was PBMCs. The receptor was isolated from a woman aged 18-29 years in good health and CMV-seronegative. The CDR3 here is CAWSDLAGAYTGELFF. CDR3 DNA sequence: TGTGCCTGGAGCGATCTAGCGGGAGCGTACACCGGGGAGCTGTTTTTT.